Listed here are 21 T cell receptor beta chains from one sample, sequenced in a study of identical twins. MiXCR, applied by TCRdb to the 5' RACE reads, yields one record per CDR3 protein. The repertoire holds roughly 1,500,000 distinct CDR3 sequences, with about 32% as singletons. The sequenced sample consisted of cord blood. These receptors originate from a newborn girl in good health.

This sequence joins TRBV20-1 and TRBJ2-3, with D possibly matching TRBD2 (5 bases). V was trimmed by 6 bases and J by 4 bases, leaving 14 bases between them. This CDR3 comprises 13 residues. The germline gives CDR1 DFQATT, CDR2 SNEGSKA (reference sequence). CDR3 loop: CSAAKPGADTQYF. The CDR3 DNA reads TGCAGTGCAGCGAAGCCCGGGGCAGATACGCAGTATTTT.

This chain connects TRBV28 to TRBJ2-5; TRBD1 agrees at 9 bases. Gene TRBJ2-7 matches the end of the DNA better, so the J call may be wrong. The CDR3 spans 16 residues. Germline values: CDR1 MDHEN, CDR2 SYDVKM. The CDR3 is CASSFVGTGSPYEQYF. CDR3 DNA sequence: TGTGCCAGCAGTTTCGTGGGGACAGGGAGCCCCTACGAGCAGTACTTC.

There are a few counts of this clonotype. V is TRBV7-2 and J is TRBJ2-7; 10 bases fit TRBD2. This CDR3 contains 15 residues. Germline V gene data show CDR1 as SGHTA and CDR2 as FQGNSA. V lost 4 bases to trimming and J lost 2 bases; unmatched junction nucleotides: 5. The CDR3 bases are TGTGCCAGCAGCTCTAGAGCGGGGGGGCCCTACGAGCAGTACTTC. This encodes CASSSRAGGPYEQYF.

This rearrangement joins TRBV10-3 to TRBJ2-5, with 12 bases identical to TRBD2. Trimming cost V 3 bases and J 7 bases; bases outside gene matches: 12. The CDR3 length is 17 residues. From germline, CDR1 is ENHRY and CDR2 SYGVKD. This CDR3 reads CAISDGLAGKGGGTQYF. The CDR3 region has the DNA TGTGCCATCAGTGATGGACTAGCGGGGAAGGGGGGTGGGACCCAGTACTTC.

The chain uses TRBV6-1 and TRBJ2-3, with TRBD2 matching 10 bases. Germline V gives CDR1 MNHNS, CDR2 SASEGT. The CDR3 consists of 16 residues. The junction had 6 bases not matched to a gene; V was cut back by 6 bases and J by 0 bases. CDR3 in DNA: TGTGCCAGCAGGGACTTAGCGGGAGGAAGCACAGATACGCAGTATTTT. Its translation: CASRDLAGGSTDTQYF.

The V gene is TRBV29-1, the J gene TRBJ1-2, with TRBD1 matching 7 bases. The trim removed 3 bases at V and 0 bases at J, leaving 1 base unmatched. Germline CDR1 reads SQVTM; CDR2 reads ANQGSEA. The length of the CDR3 is 13 residues. CDR3 in DNA: TGCAGCGTTGAGGGACAGCCTAACTATGGCTACACCTTC. It is translated as CSVEGQPNYGYTF.

This clonotype occurred many times. The J gene is TRBJ2-1, the V gene TRBV6-5; 11 positions match TRBD2. Looked up from germline, CDR1 is MNHEY and CDR2 is SVGAGI. There are 15 residues in the CDR3. Trimming at V came to 7 bases and at J to 2 bases, leaving 4 bases not matched to a gene. The CDR3 DNA is TGTGCCAGCACCCTAGCGGGAGGCCCCTACAATGAGCAGTTCTTC. This gives the protein CASTLAGGPYNEQFF.

Of note for this clonotype: A much larger clone is a single base away; this may be a read error. The chain carries TRBV10-3 and TRBJ1-1, with no clear D. Trimming pared 2 bases from V and 1 base from J, leaving 5 bases between. Per the germline V gene, CDR1 is ENHRY and CDR2 is SYGVKD. The CDR3 contains 13 residues. The CDR3, as DNA: TGTGCCATCAGTGAGGAGGGGAACACTGAAGCTTTCTTT. This translates into CAISEEGNTEAFF.

This chain links TRBV11-2 with TRBJ2-1, with D possibly TRBD1 on 5 matching bases. The V gene's germline CDR1 is SGHAT and CDR2 FQNNGV. The V end lost 2 bases, the J end lost 2 bases, and 13 bases lay between the germline ends. The CDR3 spans 16 residues. The CDR3 DNA reads as TGTGCCAGCAGCTTATGGGGCCCGAAACCCTACAATGAGCAGTTCTTC. It encodes CASSLWGPKPYNEQFF.

V and J are TRBV18 and TRBJ1-5; 7 bases are a match to TRBD1. The CDR3 contains 18 residues. Germline loops: CDR1 KGHSH, CDR2 LQKENI. V was pared by 1 base and J by 3 bases, with 12 bases of the junction left unmatched. In DNA, the CDR3 is TGTGCCAGCTCACCACGTCTACAGGGGCCTTCGGACAATCAGCCCCAGCATTTT. Amino acid sequence: CASSPRLQGPSDNQPQHF.

Remarks on this clonotype: A much larger clone lies one base from this, so it may be a read error. The chain joins TRBV5-1 to TRBJ2-7, with TRBD2 matching 7 bases. The germline V gene encodes CDR1 SGHRS and CDR2 YFSETQ. Unmatched junction bases numbered 15, after V lost 2 bases and J lost 7 bases. CDR3 length equals 16 residues. CDR3 residues: CASSLPKPSGTNEQYF. CDR3 nucleotides: TGCGCCAGCAGCTTACCAAAACCTAGCGGCACCAATGAGCAGTACTTC.

As to this clonotype: This may be a read error: a much more frequent sequence differs by one nucleotide. CDR3 nucleotide sequence: TGTGCCATCACGGGGAATACTAACGAGCAGTTCTTC. It translates to CAITGNTNEQFF. This chain links TRBV10-3 with TRBJ2-1, with D possibly being TRBD2 (5 bases). Germline CDR1 is ENHRY and CDR2 is SYGVKD. The CDR3 spans 12 residues. Trimming shortened V by 7 bases and J by 10 bases, and 14 bases separated the two germline ends.

This clonotype was counted between two and nine times. The chain's CDR3 is CASSFVGAGNEKLFF. The CDR3 DNA sequence: TGCGCCAGCAGCTTCGTGGGCGCGGGTAACGAAAAACTGTTTTTT. The chain carries TRBV5-1 and TRBJ1-4; D is ambiguous. The germline V and J ends were trimmed by 2 bases and 8 bases, with 16 bases remaining between them. The CDR3 consists of 15 residues. Germline V gene data show CDR1 as SGHRS and CDR2 as YFSETQ.

This chain uses TRBV20-1 with TRBJ2-1, with TRBD2 matching 10 bases. CDR1 DFQATT and CDR2 SNEGSKA come from the germline V gene (reference sequence). Germline trimming cut 3 bases from V and 1 base from J; bases unmatched to any gene: 6. This CDR3 spans 16 amino acids. The CDR3 sequence: CSASRTSGPSYNEQFF. DNA of the CDR3: TGCAGTGCTAGTCGGACTAGCGGTCCTTCCTACAATGAGCAGTTCTTC.

This clonotype was found a few times. The rearrangement uses TRBV4-1 and TRBJ1-4; no firm D call. The germline V and J ends were trimmed by 3 bases and 7 bases, with 9 bases remaining between them. The germline V gene has CDR1 MGHRA and CDR2 YSYEKL. This CDR3 is built from 13 residues. The CDR3: CASSQAPAEKLFF. As DNA, the CDR3 is TGCGCCAGCAGCCAGGCGCCGGCTGAAAAACTGTTTTTT.

V is TRBV19 and J is TRBJ2-5, with 12 bases fitting TRBD2. The end of the DNA aligns better with TRBJ2-7, so the J call may be wrong. This CDR3 comprises 15 residues. From germline, CDR1 is LNHDA and CDR2 SQIVND (reference sequence). The CDR3 is CASSIGGTSGYEQYF. The CDR3 DNA follows: TGTGCCAGTAGTATAGGCGGGACTAGCGGGTACGAGCAGTACTTC.

The chain links TRBV10-3 to TRBJ2-4; 7 bases fit TRBD1. The DNA end is more similar to TRBJ2-7, so the J call may be wrong. Germline V gene sequence: CDR1 ENHRY, CDR2 SYGVKD. CDR3 size: 15 residues. CDR3 nucleotide sequence: TGTGCCATCAGGAACCGACAGGGAATGGGCTACGAGCAGTACTTC. Encoded protein: CAIRNRQGMGYEQYF.

A note on this clonotype: A junction end diverges from the germline sequence, so it may reflect a read error. DNA of the CDR3: TGTGCCAGCAGCTCGACAGGGGGCGAAGAGACCCAGTACTTC. This codes for CASSSTGGEETQYF. The chain has TRBV5-1 and TRBJ2-5; 10 nucleotides agree with TRBD1. CDR3 length equals 14 residues. Germline CDR1 SGHRS, CDR2 YFSETQ.

The gene calls are TRBV4-2 and TRBJ2-4; 8 nucleotides align to TRBD2. The germline gives CDR1 LGHNA, CDR2 YNFKEQ. The V segment lost 1 base and the J segment 9 bases; nucleotides outside the gene matches: 8. The CDR3 runs 15 residues. Here the CDR3 reads CASSQVVAGGSIQYF. CDR3 nucleotides: TGTGCCAGCAGCCAAGTGGTGGCGGGGGGAAGCATTCAGTACTTC.

The sample holds a few counts of this clonotype. This chain connects TRBV2 to TRBJ1-2, with D perhaps matching TRBD1 (6 bases). The V gene lost 6 bases and the J gene lost 5 bases, with 16 bases spanning the gap. The CDR3 is 14 residues long. Germline assignment: CDR1 SNHLY and CDR2 FYNNEI. DNA for the CDR3: TGTGCCAGCAGGTTCAGGGGTAAAGAGTATGGCTACACCTTC. Encoded protein: CASRFRGKEYGYTF. The full variable domain, with the rest looked up from reference TRBV2 and TRBJ1-2, is EPEVTQTPSHQVTQMGQEVILRCVPISNHLYFYWYRQILGQKVEFLVSFYNNEISEKSEIFDDQFSVERPDGSNFTLKIRSTKLEDSAMYFCASRFRGKEYGYTFGSGTRLTVV.

Ten or more counts support this clonotype. CDR3 DNA: TGTGCCAGCAGCTTAGTGGGCCAGACAGCAAGCACAGATACGCAGTATTTT. Protein: CASSLVGQTASTDTQYF. The V and J genes are TRBV7-9 and TRBJ2-3; D possibly corresponds to TRBD1 (5 bases). This CDR3 comprises 17 residues. The germline V and J ends were trimmed by 1 base and 0 bases, with 14 bases remaining between them. Germline V gives CDR1 SEHNR, CDR2 FQNEAQ (reference sequence).